The 27 T cell receptor beta chains below come from one sample, sequenced in a study of molecular identifiers for immune sequencing clone quantification. From the PCR reads, TCRdb called clonotypes with MiXCR, one entry per CDR3 protein. The table records approximately 54,000 distinct CDR3 sequences, about 25% of them present only once. The sequenced sample consisted of naive CD8+ T cells from blood, with Jurkat cell RNA spiked in. Subset specified: FACS-sorted CD8+CD4-CCR7+CD45RA+ naive T cells. These receptors originate from a human donor in good health. Some libraries in this study had Jurkat cell RNA spiked in.

A remark on this clonotype: Germline and junction disagree at one end, which may indicate a read error. The chain recombines TRBV2 with TRBJ2-3; weak D call: TRBD1 (6 bases). This CDR3 is 17 amino acids long. Germline V gene sequence: CDR1 SNHLY, CDR2 FYNNEI. This chain's CDR3 is CAGSEALDRPNTDTQYF. Here the CDR3 DNA reads TGTGCCGGCAGTGAAGCGCTCGACAGGCCTAACACAGATACGCAGTATTTT.

In its sample, this clonotype was seen many times. This chain joins TRBV7-9 and TRBJ2-4; no definite D call. CDR1 SEHNR and CDR2 FQNEAQ come from the germline V gene (reference sequence). V was pared by 5 bases and J by 2 bases, with 7 bases between. The CDR3 length is 13 residues. CDR3 sequence: CASSPRTKNIQYF. The DNA for the CDR3 is TGTGCCAGCAGCCCGCGTACCAAAAACATTCAGTACTTC.

This clonotype was seen a single time. This may be a read error, as it is one base from a much larger clone. V is TRBV29-1 and J is TRBJ2-7; D uncertain. Germline V lookup: CDR1 SQVTM, CDR2 ANQGSEA. This CDR3 has 13 amino acids. CDR3 sequence reads: CSAQLESSYAQYF. The DNA of the CDR3 is TGCAGTGCACAACTTGAAAGCTCCTACGCGCAGTACTTC.

This clonotype was seen at least ten times. V and J are TRBV2 and TRBJ1-5, with D possibly matching TRBD1 (6 bases). The CDR3 length is 17 residues. Germline assignment: CDR1 SNHLY and CDR2 FYNNEI. Deletions cut 6 bases from V and 3 bases from J, with 21 bases between. CDR3 loop: CASSAADSPLDNQPQHF. The DNA of the CDR3 is TGTGCCAGCAGCGCCGCGGACAGTCCCCTCGACAATCAGCCCCAGCATTTT.

This clonotype was seen many times. This chain connects TRBV7-9 to TRBJ1-1; 7 positions match TRBD1. Germline lookup yields CDR1 SEHNR and CDR2 FQNEAQ (reference sequence). The junction had 5 bases not matched to a gene; V was cut back by 4 bases and J by 0 bases. This CDR3 spans 15 amino acids. This CDR3 is CASSSPGQMNTEAFF. The CDR3 DNA reads as TGTGCCAGCAGCTCCCCGGGACAGATGAACACTGAAGCTTTCTTT.

As regards this clonotype: Since a much larger clone is just one base distant, this may be a read error. The rearrangement links TRBV20-1 to TRBJ1-1; D might be TRBD1 (5 bases). The V end was cut by 8 bases, the J end by 1 base, with 17 bases between. The germline V gene encodes CDR1 DFQATT and CDR2 SNEGSKA (reference sequence). The CDR3 is 14 residues long. The CDR3 spells CSHLKPGPNTEAFF. The CDR3 bases are TGCAGTCATTTGAAGCCAGGGCCGAACACTGAAGCTTTCTTT.

At least ten counts were recorded for this clonotype. As DNA, the CDR3 is TGCAGCGTTGTTGTGGGGTACGAGCAGTACTTC. Its protein is CSVVVGYEQYF. The rearrangement uses TRBV29-1 and TRBJ2-7; no definite D call. CDR1 SQVTM and CDR2 ANQGSEA come from the germline V gene. This CDR3 contains 11 residues. V was cut by 4 bases and J by 4 bases, with 8 bases left in between.

This clonotype was seen repeatedly, ten times or more. This chain links TRBV29-1 with TRBJ2-1, with TRBD2 matching 7 bases. Germline V lookup: CDR1 SQVTM, CDR2 ANQGSEA. This CDR3 is built from 14 residues. The ends lost 2 bases at V and 4 bases at J; junction bases unmatched: 5. The CDR3 DNA reads as TGCAGCGTTGAACGCCAGGGAGGGTACAATGAGCAGTTCTTC. Encoded protein: CSVERQGGYNEQFF.

The chain recombines TRBV7-9 with TRBJ1-1; D is unclear. The CDR3 runs to 13 residues. Germline CDR1 is SEHNR and CDR2 is FQNEAQ (reference sequence). The V gene lost 5 bases and the J gene lost 6 bases, with 13 bases spanning the gap. The CDR3 protein is CASSMARYPEAFF. The CDR3 bases are TGTGCCAGCAGCATGGCCAGGTACCCTGAAGCTTTCTTT.

In this sample, this clonotype turned up many times. The chain couples TRBV12-3 or TRBV12-4 to TRBJ2-5, with D possibly matching TRBD1 (5 bases). V lost 4 bases, J lost 7 bases, and 7 bases lay in between. The CDR3 has 11 amino acids. In DNA, the CDR3 is TGTGCCAGCAGTTATGACAGGACCCAGTACTTC. This gives the protein CASSYDRTQYF.

This clonotype was picked up many times. CDR3 region: CASSFSRGSTDTQYF. CDR3 DNA: TGTGCCAGCAGCTTCTCTCGGGGGAGCACAGATACGCAGTATTTT. The chain combines TRBV7-6 with TRBJ2-3; maybe TRBD2 (6 bases). V was shortened by 3 bases and J by 0 bases, with 10 bases between the two germline ends. Germline assignment: CDR1 SGHVS and CDR2 FNYEAQ. The CDR3 is made up of 15 amino acids.

In its sample, this clonotype was seen many times. The chain recombines TRBV3-1 with TRBJ2-1; D is unclear. Trimming took off 0 bases at V and 1 base at J, with 7 bases between the two ends. The CDR3 sequence is 15 residues long. CDR1 LGHDT and CDR2 YNNKEL come from the germline V gene (reference sequence). This CDR3 reads CASSQELASYNEQFF. The CDR3 region has the DNA TGTGCCAGCAGCCAAGAGCTCGCTTCCTACAATGAGCAGTTCTTC.

This clonotype was recorded many times. The V and J genes are TRBV2 and TRBJ2-3, with 11 bases fitting TRBD2. The CDR3 covers 18 residues. V trimming: 2 bases; J trimming: 3 bases; junction bases outside the gene matches: 10. Germline V lookup: CDR1 SNHLY, CDR2 FYNNEI. The DNA of the CDR3 is TGTGCCAGCAGTGAATCTACGGGACTAGCGGCGCCTACAGATACGCAGTATTTT. Residues: CASSESTGLAAPTDTQYF.

This clonotype has a count of ten or more. The gene calls are TRBV6-2 or TRBV6-3 and TRBJ2-7, with D possibly matching TRBD2 (6 bases). The CDR3 is made up of 13 amino acids. V was trimmed by 6 bases and J by 3 bases, leaving 12 bases between them. Germline V gives CDR1 MNHEY, CDR2 SVGEGT. CDR3 sequence reads: CASRREFIYEQYF. Written as DNA, the CDR3 is TGTGCCAGCAGACGGGAGTTTATCTACGAGCAGTACTTC.

This clonotype was observed many times. The CDR3 here is CASSYSSGSGTSTDTQYF. In nucleotides, the CDR3 is TGTGCCAGCAGTTACTCGAGCGGTTCGGGGACAAGCACAGATACGCAGTATTTT. The chain carries TRBV6-6 and TRBJ2-3; perhaps TRBD1 as D (6 bases). Germline CDR1 and CDR2: MNHNY and SVGAGI (reference sequence). The CDR3 is made up of 18 amino acids. Deletions cut 0 bases from V and 0 bases from J, with 16 bases between.

This rearrangement joins TRBV6-6 to TRBJ1-4; TRBD1 matches at 9 bases. The CDR3 has 19 residues. V shed 0 bases, J shed 7 bases, and the junction held 15 bases outside the gene matches. Looked up from germline, CDR1 is MNHNY and CDR2 is SVGAGI (reference sequence). CDR3 coding DNA: TGTGCCAGCAGTTACTCGGAACTTGATATACTGGACAGGGGTGAAAAACTGTTTTTT. It translates to CASSYSELDILDRGEKLFF.

Many counts were recorded for this clonotype. The chain has TRBV7-2 and TRBJ2-7; D gene uncertain. Germline V lookup: CDR1 SGHTA, CDR2 FQGNSA. This CDR3 contains 14 residues. Trimming removed 1 base at V and 2 bases at J, with 9 bases between. CDR3 sequence reads: CASSLGIYAYEQYF. In nucleotides, the CDR3 is TGTGCCAGCAGCTTAGGTATCTATGCCTACGAGCAGTACTTC.

This clonotype was recorded many times. The V call is TRBV20-1, the J call TRBJ2-7; 8 positions match TRBD2. There are 15 residues in the CDR3. Trimming at V came to 1 base and at J to 0 bases, leaving 5 bases not matched to a gene. The germline gives CDR1 DFQATT, CDR2 SNEGSKA (reference sequence). CDR3 sequence reads: CSARVPREASYEQYF. The CDR3 DNA is TGCAGTGCTAGAGTGCCGCGGGAGGCCTCCTACGAGCAGTACTTC.

About this clonotype itself: A much bigger clone sits one base away, suggesting this may be a read error. The chain uses TRBV6-5 and TRBJ1-1, with TRBD1 as a possible D gene (5 bases). The CDR3 has 14 residues. CDR1 is MNHEY and CDR2 is SVGAGI in the germline V gene. As DNA, the CDR3 is TGTGCCCGCAGTTACTCGTCAAGGGGCACTGAAGCTTTCTTT. This gives the protein CARSYSSRGTEAFF.

The chain recombines TRBV11-2 with TRBJ2-1; the match to TRBD2 covers 13 bases. The CDR3 consists of 15 residues. J was trimmed by 4 bases and V by 5 bases; bases with no gene match: 2. Germline lookup yields CDR1 SGHAT and CDR2 FQNNGV. Here the CDR3 reads CASSGTSGIYNEQFF. The DNA of the CDR3 is TGTGCCAGCAGCGGGACTAGCGGGATATACAATGAGCAGTTCTTC. Full variable domain (missing parts from reference TRBV11-2 and TRBJ2-1): EAGVAQSPRYKIIEKRQSVAFWCNPISGHATLYWYQQILGQGPKLLIQFQNNGVVDDSQLPKDRFSAERLKGVDSTLKIQPAKLEDSAVYLCASSGTSGIYNEQFFGPGTRLTVL.

About this clonotype itself: This may arise from a read error, as a much more abundant clone is one base away. This chain joins TRBV14 and TRBJ2-3; D is unclear. This CDR3 has 13 residues. Germline CDR1 and CDR2: SGHDN and FVKESK. V lost 1 base, J lost 4 bases, and 6 bases lay in between. This CDR3 reads CASSQGDADTQYF. The CDR3 DNA reads as TGTGCCAGCAGCCAAGGAGATGCAGATACGCAGTATTTT. The variable domain in full, completed from reference TRBV14 and TRBJ2-3, reads EAGVTQFPSHSVIEKGQTVTLRCDPISGHDNLYWYRRVMGKEIKFLLHFVKESKQDESGMPNNRFLAERTGGTYSTLKVQPAELEDSGVYFCASSQGDADTQYFGPGTRLTVL.

This clonotype was detected many times. The chain carries TRBV30 and TRBJ2-1, with D unclear. CDR3 length equals 13 residues. V shed 3 bases and J shed 0 bases, with 6 bases lying between them. Germline CDR1 is GTSNPN and CDR2 is SVGIG (reference sequence). Here the CDR3 reads CAWSPSSYNEQFF. DNA for the CDR3: TGTGCCTGGAGCCCTAGCTCCTACAATGAGCAGTTCTTC.

This clonotype occurred many times. The chain links TRBV5-1 to TRBJ1-1; 10 bases fit TRBD1. Per the germline V gene, CDR1 is SGHRS and CDR2 is YFSETQ. Trimming took 3 bases from V and 5 from J; bases not matched to a gene: 10. This CDR3 has 16 residues. DNA of the CDR3: TGCGCCAGCAGCTACGACCTTGGACAGGGGGTAACTGAAGCTTTCTTT. Translated: CASSYDLGQGVTEAFF.

A note on this clonotype: This could be a read error, since a much larger clone is one nucleotide away. This chain uses TRBV13 with TRBJ2-1; D gene uncertain. The CDR3 contains 14 residues. Germline V gene data show CDR1 as PRHDT and CDR2 as FYEKMQ (reference sequence). Here the CDR3 DNA reads TGTGCCAGCAGCTCGTGGGCCGTAAACAATGAGCAGATCTTC. It encodes CASSSWAVNNEQIF.

At least ten counts were recorded for this clonotype. The V and J genes are TRBV15 and TRBJ2-1; D perhaps matches TRBD2 (6 bases). Germline CDR1 LNHNV, CDR2 YYDKDF (reference sequence). This CDR3 has 13 amino acids. Trimming took 3 bases from V and 10 from J, leaving 13 bases between them. The CDR3 bases are TGTGCCACCAGCAGCGGGAGAATGGTAGAGCAGTTCTTC. Its protein is CATSSGRMVEQFF.

On this clonotype: This sequence may be a read error, since a much larger clone differs from it by one base. No conserved phenylalanine or tryptophan is present at the end of the CDR3, so a read error is the likely explanation. J is TRBJ1-2 and V is TRBV12-3 or TRBV12-4; TRBD1 aligns across 7 bases. V gave up 5 bases and J gave up 2 bases; unmatched junction bases: 5. The CDR3 spans 14 residues. The CDR3 nucleotides read TGTGCCAGCAGTGAAGGGACAGTCAACTATGGCTACACCCTC. Its translation: CASSEGTVNYGYTL.

This clonotype is a singleton in its sample. The rearrangement joins TRBV27 to TRBJ1-1; perhaps TRBD1 as D (6 bases). Trimming took off 2 bases at V and 6 bases at J, with 16 bases between the two ends. The CDR3 has 15 residues. Germline-derived CDR1 and CDR2 are MNHEY and SMNVEV (reference sequence). The CDR3 DNA follows: TGTGCCAGCAGTTTAGGGGGGGCGGGGGATTCTGAAGCTTTCTTT. Translating it yields CASSLGGAGDSEAFF.